Shown below are 4 T cell receptor beta chains from a single sample sequenced in a study of T cells in localized non-small cell lung cancer. Generated by immunoSEQ multiplex PCR, the TCRdb table keeps only in-frame clones and is missing some. This sample has 25,000 or so clones, with 86% found just once. The input for sequencing was peripheral blood, taken before any cancer treatment. The source of these receptors is a female donor aged 60 or older with stage I lung adenocarcinoma.

The chain links TRBV5-4 to TRBJ2-1; D is possibly TRBD1 or TRBD2 (6 bases each). V was trimmed by 0 bases and J by 2 bases, leaving 9 bases between them. Germline CDR1 and CDR2: SGHNT and YYREEE (reference sequence). CDR3 length: 15 amino acids. The CDR3 nucleotides are TGTGCCAGCAGCTTGGTACGGGGGCCCTACAATGAGCAGTTCTTC. This gives the protein CASSLVRGPYNEQFF. Full variable domain (remainder filled in from reference TRBV5-4 and TRBJ2-1): ETGVTQSPTHLIKTRGQQVTLRCSSQSGHNTVSWYQQALGQGPQFIFQYYREEENGRGNFPPRFSGLQFPNYSSELNVNALELDDSALYLCASSLVRGPYNEQFFGPGTRLTVL.

The chain uses TRBV5-4 and TRBJ1-6, with a tentative D call TRBD1 (5 bases). Trimming stripped 3 bases from V and 6 bases from J, with 13 bases between. This CDR3 comprises 15 residues. Germline CDR1 and CDR2: SGHNT and YYREEE (reference sequence). The CDR3 nucleotides are TGTGCCAGCAGCTCCCCGGGACTCAGTAATTCACCCCTCCACTTT. Translating gives CASSSPGLSNSPLHF.

The rearrangement uses TRBV7-3 and TRBJ1-6, with D unclear. The V gene's germline CDR1 is SGHTA and CDR2 FQGTGA. The CDR3 loop spans 17 amino acids. V lost 1 base to trimming and J lost 0 bases, with 10 bases between them. The chain's CDR3 is CASSLREQSSYNSPLHF. CDR3 DNA: TGTGCCAGCAGCTTAAGGGAGCAGTCCTCCTATAATTCACCCCTCCACTTT.

The gene calls are TRBV5-4 and TRBJ2-5; perhaps D is TRBD1 or TRBD2 (6 bases each). The ends were cut back, 1 base at V and 14 bases at J, with 21 bases in the middle. CDR1 and CDR2 from the germline V gene are SGHNT and YYREEE (reference sequence). The CDR3 has 14 amino acids. This chain's CDR3 is CASSLMGGALGLYF. CDR3 bases: TGTGCCAGCAGCTTGATGGGGGGCGCGTTGGGATTATACTTC.